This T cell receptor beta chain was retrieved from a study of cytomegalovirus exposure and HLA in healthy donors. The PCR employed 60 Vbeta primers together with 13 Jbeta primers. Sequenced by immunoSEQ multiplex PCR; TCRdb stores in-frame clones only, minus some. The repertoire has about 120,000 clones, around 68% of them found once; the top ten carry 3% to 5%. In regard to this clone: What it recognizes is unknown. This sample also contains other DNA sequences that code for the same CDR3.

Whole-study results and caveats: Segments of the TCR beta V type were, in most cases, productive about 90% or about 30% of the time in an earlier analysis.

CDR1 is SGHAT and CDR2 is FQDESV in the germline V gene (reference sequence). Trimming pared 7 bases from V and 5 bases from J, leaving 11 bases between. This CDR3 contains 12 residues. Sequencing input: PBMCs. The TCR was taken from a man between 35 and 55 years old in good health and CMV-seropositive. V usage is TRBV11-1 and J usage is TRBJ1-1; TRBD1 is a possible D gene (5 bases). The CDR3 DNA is TGTGCCAGCACGCAGGGTCGAACTGAAGCTTTCTTT. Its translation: CASTQGRTEAFF.